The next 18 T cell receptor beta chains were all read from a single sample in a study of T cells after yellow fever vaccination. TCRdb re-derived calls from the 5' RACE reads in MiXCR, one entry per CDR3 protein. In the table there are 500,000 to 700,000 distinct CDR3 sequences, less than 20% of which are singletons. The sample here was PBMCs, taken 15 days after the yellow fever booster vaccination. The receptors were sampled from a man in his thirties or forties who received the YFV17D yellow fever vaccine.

CDR3 protein: CASSSQGQANEQFF. Written as DNA, the CDR3 is TGCGCCAGCAGCTCGCAAGGACAAGCCAATGAGCAGTTCTTC. The chain recombines TRBV5-1 with TRBJ2-1; D is possibly TRBD1 (5 bases). CDR3 length: 14 residues. V dropped 3 bases and J dropped 6 bases, with 13 bases sitting between them. Germline assignment: CDR1 SGHRS and CDR2 YFSETQ.

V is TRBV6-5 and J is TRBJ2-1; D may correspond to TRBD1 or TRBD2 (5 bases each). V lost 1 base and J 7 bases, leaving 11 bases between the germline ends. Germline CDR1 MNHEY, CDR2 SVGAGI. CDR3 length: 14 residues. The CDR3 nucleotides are TGTGCCAGCAGTTACTTGCTAGCAGGGAATGAGCAGTTCTTC. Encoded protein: CASSYLLAGNEQFF.

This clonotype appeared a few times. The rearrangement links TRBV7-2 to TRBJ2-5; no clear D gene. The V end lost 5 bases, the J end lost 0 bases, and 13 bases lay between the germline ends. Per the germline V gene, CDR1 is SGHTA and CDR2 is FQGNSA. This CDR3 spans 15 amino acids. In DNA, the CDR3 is TGTGCCAGCAGCCCAACGCGACTTGACCAAGAGACCCAGTACTTC. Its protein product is CASSPTRLDQETQYF.

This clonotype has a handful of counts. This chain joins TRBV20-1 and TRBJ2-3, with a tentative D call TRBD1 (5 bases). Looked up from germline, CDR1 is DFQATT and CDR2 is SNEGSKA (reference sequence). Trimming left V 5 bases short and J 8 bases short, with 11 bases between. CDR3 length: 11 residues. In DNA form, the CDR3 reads TGCAGTGCTCAGGGAAGCCCTACGCAGTATTTT. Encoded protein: CSAQGSPTQYF.

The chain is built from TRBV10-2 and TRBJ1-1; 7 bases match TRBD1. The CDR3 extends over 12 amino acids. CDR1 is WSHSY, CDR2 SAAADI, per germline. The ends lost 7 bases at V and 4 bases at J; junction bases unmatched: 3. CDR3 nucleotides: TGCGCCAGCACCACAGGGGTCACTGAAGCTTTCTTT. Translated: CASTTGVTEAFF.

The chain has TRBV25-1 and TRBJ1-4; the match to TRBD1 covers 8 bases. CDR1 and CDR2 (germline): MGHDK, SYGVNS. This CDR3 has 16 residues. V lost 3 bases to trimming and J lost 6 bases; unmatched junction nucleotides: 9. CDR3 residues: CASSDPITGGDEKLFF. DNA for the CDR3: TGTGCCAGCAGTGACCCGATTACAGGGGGGGATGAAAAACTGTTTTTT.

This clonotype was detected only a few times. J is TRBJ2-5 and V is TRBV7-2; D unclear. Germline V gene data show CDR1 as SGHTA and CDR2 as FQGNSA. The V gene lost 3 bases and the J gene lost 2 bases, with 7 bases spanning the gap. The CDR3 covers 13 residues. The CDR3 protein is CASSFRRQETQYF. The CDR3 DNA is TGTGCCAGCAGCTTCCGCAGGCAAGAGACCCAGTACTTC.

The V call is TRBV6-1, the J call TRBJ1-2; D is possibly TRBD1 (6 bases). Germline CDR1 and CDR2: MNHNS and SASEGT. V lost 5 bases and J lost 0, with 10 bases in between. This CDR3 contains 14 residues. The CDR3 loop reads CASSPDRSNYGYTF. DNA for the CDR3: TGTGCCAGCAGTCCCGACAGGTCTAACTATGGCTACACCTTC.

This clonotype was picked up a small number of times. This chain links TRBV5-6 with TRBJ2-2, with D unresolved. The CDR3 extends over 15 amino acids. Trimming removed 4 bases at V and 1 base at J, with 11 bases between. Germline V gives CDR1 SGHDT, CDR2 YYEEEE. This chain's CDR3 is CASSLGRRNTGELFF. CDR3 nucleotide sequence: TGTGCCAGCAGCCTAGGACGGAGGAACACCGGGGAGCTGTTTTTT.

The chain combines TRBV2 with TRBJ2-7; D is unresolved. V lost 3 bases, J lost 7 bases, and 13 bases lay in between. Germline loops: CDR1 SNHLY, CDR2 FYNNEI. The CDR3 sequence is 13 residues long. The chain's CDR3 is CASSEGLLGEQYF. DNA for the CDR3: TGTGCCAGCAGTGAGGGCCTTCTGGGGGAGCAGTACTTC.

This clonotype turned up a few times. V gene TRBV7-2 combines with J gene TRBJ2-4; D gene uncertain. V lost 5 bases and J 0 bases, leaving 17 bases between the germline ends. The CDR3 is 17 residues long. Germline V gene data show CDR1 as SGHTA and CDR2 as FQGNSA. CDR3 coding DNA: TGTGCCAGCAGCACCCCGACGGGCACCTTAGCCAAAAACATTCAGTACTTC. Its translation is CASSTPTGTLAKNIQYF.

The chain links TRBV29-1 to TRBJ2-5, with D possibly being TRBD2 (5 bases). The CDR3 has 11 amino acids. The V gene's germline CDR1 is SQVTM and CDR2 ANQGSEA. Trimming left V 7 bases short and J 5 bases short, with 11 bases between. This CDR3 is CSGGSVETQYF. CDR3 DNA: TGCAGCGGGGGTAGCGTGGAGACCCAGTACTTC.

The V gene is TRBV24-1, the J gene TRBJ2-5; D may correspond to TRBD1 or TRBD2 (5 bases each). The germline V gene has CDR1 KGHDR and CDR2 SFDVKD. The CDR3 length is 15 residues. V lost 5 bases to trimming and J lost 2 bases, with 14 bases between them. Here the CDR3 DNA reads TGTGCCACCAGTGTAGTTATTGGGGGACAAGAGACCCAGTACTTC. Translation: CATSVVIGGQETQYF.

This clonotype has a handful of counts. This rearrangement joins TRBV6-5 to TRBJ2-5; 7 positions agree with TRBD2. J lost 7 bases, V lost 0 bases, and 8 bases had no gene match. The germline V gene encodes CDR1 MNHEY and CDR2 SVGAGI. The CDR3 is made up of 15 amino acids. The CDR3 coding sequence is TGTGCCAGCAGTTACTCCGCAGACGGGGGGTGGACCCAGTACTTC. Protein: CASSYSADGGWTQYF.

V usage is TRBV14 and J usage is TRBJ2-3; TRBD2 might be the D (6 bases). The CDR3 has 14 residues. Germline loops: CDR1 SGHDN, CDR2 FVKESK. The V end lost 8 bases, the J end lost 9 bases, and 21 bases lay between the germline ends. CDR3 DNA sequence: TGTGCCAGCGCCCCCCGGAGGGCGGGTGGAACGCAGTATTTT. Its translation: CASAPRRAGGTQYF.

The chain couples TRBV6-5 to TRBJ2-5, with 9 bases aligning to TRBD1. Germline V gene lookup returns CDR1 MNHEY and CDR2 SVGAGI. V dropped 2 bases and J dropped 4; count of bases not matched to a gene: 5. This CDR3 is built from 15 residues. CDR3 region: CASSYGGQGIETQYF. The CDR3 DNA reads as TGTGCCAGCAGTTACGGGGGACAGGGAATAGAGACCCAGTACTTC.

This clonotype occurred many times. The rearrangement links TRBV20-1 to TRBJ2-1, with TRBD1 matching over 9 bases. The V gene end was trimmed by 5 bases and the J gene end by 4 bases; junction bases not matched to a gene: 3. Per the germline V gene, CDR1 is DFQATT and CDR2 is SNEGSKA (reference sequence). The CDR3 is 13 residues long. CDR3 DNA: TGCAGTGCTTGGGACAGGGCTTACAATGAGCAGTTCTTC. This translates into CSAWDRAYNEQFF.

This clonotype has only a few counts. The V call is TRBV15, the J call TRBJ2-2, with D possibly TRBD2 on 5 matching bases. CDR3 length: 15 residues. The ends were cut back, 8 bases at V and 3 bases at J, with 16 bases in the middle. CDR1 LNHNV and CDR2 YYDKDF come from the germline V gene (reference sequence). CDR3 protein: CATGLTARDTGELFF. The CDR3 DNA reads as TGTGCCACCGGACTTACGGCGAGGGACACCGGGGAGCTGTTTTTT.